This T cell receptor (beta chain) was sequenced in a study of OX40 agonist ivuxolimab in advanced cancers. Looking at the study overall: Enrollees could have had prior anti-PD-1, anti-PD-L1 or anti-CTLA-4 therapy, which around 40% had received. Partial responses were seen in three patients, one with hepatocellular carcinoma and two with cutaneous melanoma.

Findings and caveats of the study: Among T cells, CD8+ cells averaged more expanded clones than CD4+ cells. Undetermined was the antigen specificity of the expanded peripheral T cells.

The method was immunoSEQ multiplex PCR; TCRdb's version includes in-frame clones alone and lacks a portion of them. This sample has more than 50,000 clones; around 84% occur once, and the top ten carry 4% to 6%. Concerning this clone itself: The target antigen is unknown.

V was clipped by 5 bases and J by 2 bases; unmatched bases: 7. The CDR3 extends over 15 amino acids. Per germline, CDR1 MDHEN and CDR2 SYDVKM. The starting material was CD4+ or CD8+ T cells sorted from blood, obtained in a trial of the OX40 agonist ivuxolimab. The chain links TRBV28 to TRBJ2-7; 9 bases are a match to TRBD1. The TCR comes from an adult with an advanced solid tumor such as melanoma, head and neck, liver or kidney cancer. This CDR3 reads CASSHGQGWTYEQYF. DNA of the CDR3: TGTGCCAGCAGTCACGGACAGGGGTGGACCTACGAGCAGTACTTC.